Listed below are T cell receptor beta chains from one sample, sequenced in a study of glioma-infiltrating T cells after dendritic cell vaccination. This table comes from immunoSEQ multiplex PCR, and its TCRdb copy is limited to in-frame clones, with some not included. This sample has under 100,000 clones, with around three quarters found just once. Specimen: blood, collected before dendritic cell vaccination. These receptors came from a human donor with glioblastoma. The CDR3 runs from the conserved cysteine through the conserved F or W. The order of the fields is J gene, V gene, CDR3 protein.

TRBJ1-1 TRBV5-1 CASSSGQSNTEAFF
TRBJ1-1 TRBV28 CASSPQGFPTEAFF
TRBJ2-7 TRBV5-1 CASSGRDRGHEQYF
TRBJ2-7 TRBV12-5 CASGTGQALSYEQYF
TRBJ2-2 TRBV7-8 CASSPRAGHITGELFF
TRBJ1-5 TRBV7-8 CASSLEPAGYNQPQHF
TRBJ1-5 TRBV6-1 CASSEQGTDNQPQHF
TRBJ1-2 TRBV9 CASSVASLGTQLGGNGYTF
TRBJ2-1 TRBV2 CASRPPGLAGYNEQFF
TRBJ2-3 TRBV19 CASSPRGDTQYF
TRBJ2-1 TRBV6-5 CASSYSHRDYNEQFF
TRBJ2-5 TRBV19 CASLEASGETQYF
TRBJ1-2 TRBV2 CASRGVSGGGYTF
TRBJ2-7 TRBV19 CASSKLEGSYEQYF
TRBJ2-5 TRBV6-5 CASSYRVQETQYF
TRBJ2-2 TRBV19 CASSIWQGKAGELFF
TRBJ1-1 TRBV7-6 CASSLGEATEAFF
TRBJ1-1 TRBV6-7 CASSIQGGVNTEAFF
TRBJ2-5 TRBV7-2 CASSSTTEETQYF
TRBJ2-1 TRBV10-3 CAISDSRTSTDSEQFF
TRBJ1-2 TRBV4-1 CASSQTGIANYGYTF
TRBJ1-1 TRBV6-6 CASSYSSTGFEAFF
TRBJ2-3 TRBV7-9 CASSLRLERTDTQYF
TRBJ1-4 TRBV6-1 CASSEYRGPPNEKLFF
TRBJ1-1 TRBV2 CASRLTPLATEAFF
TRBJ2-7 TRBV5-1 CASSLGIPDSPSRGEQYF
TRBJ2-7 TRBV7-6 CASSLSDSYEQYF
TRBJ2-7 TRBV28 CASSLEAAYEQYF
TRBJ1-2 TRBV6-1 CASIQGAGTSYGYTF
TRBJ2-2 TRBV5-1 CASSWGQDTGELFF
TRBJ1-1 TRBV9 CASSVGTRNTEAFF
TRBJ2-2 TRBV30 CAWSVSGRNTGELFF
TRBJ1-1 TRBV19 CASSPGRGTEAFF
TRBJ2-5 TRBV6-5 CASQRAGGQETQYF
TRBJ2-3 TRBV5-1 CASSLWGGRGDTQYF
TRBJ1-3 TRBV10-3 CAISDRGSGNTIYF
TRBJ1-1 TRBV13 CASSSRLLGQTEAFF
TRBJ1-3 TRBV6-1 CASGGETGSGNTIYF
TRBJ1-2 TRBV7-8 CASSLAAGKYGYTF
TRBJ1-4 TRBV6-6 CASSPPGGGNEKLFF
TRBJ1-3 TRBV6-5 CASSYLRGSGNTIYF
TRBJ2-1 TRBV6-1 CASSEQGGFYNEQFF
TRBJ2-1 TRBV6-6 CASSSGTGKFF
TRBJ2-7 TRBV19 CASSAAITAGPISYEQYF
TRBJ2-3 TRBV6-1 CASSSRTGDTQYF
TRBJ1-2 TRBV10-2 CASSEQGADYTF
TRBJ2-2 TRBV9 CASSAGLNTGELFF
TRBJ2-7 TRBV5-1 CASSLARGATYEQYF
TRBJ2-7 TRBV30 CAWKLVDEQYF
TRBJ2-7 TRBV10-2 CASSEGGRGSYEQYF
TRBJ2-7 TRBV2 CASNPGQGVYEQYF
TRBJ2-1 TRBV9 CASSFTDSPSYNEQFF
TRBJ1-5 TRBV5-1 CASSTTGESNQPQHF
TRBJ2-5 TRBV5-1 CASSLTGTGLQETQYF
TRBJ2-7 TRBV5-1 CASSVITGGPSYEQYF
TRBJ2-1 TRBV5-1 CASSTGGTGNNEQFF
TRBJ1-2 TRBV6-5 CASSSRTGDYGYTF